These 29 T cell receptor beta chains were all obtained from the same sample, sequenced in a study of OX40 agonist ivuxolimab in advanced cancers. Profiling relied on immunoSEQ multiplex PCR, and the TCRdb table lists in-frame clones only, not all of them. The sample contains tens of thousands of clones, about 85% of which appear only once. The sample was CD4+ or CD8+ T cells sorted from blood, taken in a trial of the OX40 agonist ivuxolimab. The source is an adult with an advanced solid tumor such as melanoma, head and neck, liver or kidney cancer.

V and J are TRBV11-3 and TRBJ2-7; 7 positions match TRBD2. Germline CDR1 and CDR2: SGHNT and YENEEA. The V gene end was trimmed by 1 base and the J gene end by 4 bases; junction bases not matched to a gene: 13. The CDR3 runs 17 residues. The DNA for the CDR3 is TGTGCCAGCAGCTTAGCCCCCCTCGGCGGGAGAAAGTACGAGCAGTACTTC. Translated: CASSLAPLGGRKYEQYF.

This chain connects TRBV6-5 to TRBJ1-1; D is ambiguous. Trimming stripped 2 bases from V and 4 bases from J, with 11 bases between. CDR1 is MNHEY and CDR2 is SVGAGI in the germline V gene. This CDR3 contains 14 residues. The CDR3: CASSYDYRITEAFF. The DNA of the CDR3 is TGTGCCAGCAGTTACGATTATAGAATCACTGAAGCTTTCTTT.

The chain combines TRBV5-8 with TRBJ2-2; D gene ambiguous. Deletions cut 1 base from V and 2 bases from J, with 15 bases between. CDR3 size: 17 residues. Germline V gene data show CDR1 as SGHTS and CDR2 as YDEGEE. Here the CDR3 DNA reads TGTGCCAGCAGCTTGCGGTTTGGTATCACCAACACCGGGGAGCTGTTTTTT. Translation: CASSLRFGITNTGELFF.

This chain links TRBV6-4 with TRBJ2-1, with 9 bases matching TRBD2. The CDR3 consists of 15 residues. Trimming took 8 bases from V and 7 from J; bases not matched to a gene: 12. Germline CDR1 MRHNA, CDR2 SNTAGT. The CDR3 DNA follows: TGTGCCAGCTCCTTTAGGGTAGCGGGAGTTAATGAGCAGTTCTTC. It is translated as CASSFRVAGVNEQFF.

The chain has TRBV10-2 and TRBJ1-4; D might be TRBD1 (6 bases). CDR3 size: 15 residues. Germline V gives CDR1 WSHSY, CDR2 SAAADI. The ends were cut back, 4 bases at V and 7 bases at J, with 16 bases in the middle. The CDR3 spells CASSGITGAGEKLFF. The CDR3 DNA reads TGCGCCAGCAGTGGTATAACGGGGGCGGGTGAAAAACTGTTTTTT.

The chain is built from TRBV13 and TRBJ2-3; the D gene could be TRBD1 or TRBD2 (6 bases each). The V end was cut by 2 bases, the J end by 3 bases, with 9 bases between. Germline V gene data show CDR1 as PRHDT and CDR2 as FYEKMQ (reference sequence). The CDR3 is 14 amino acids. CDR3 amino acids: CASSLRGGTDTQYF. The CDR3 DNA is TGTGCCAGCAGCTTAAGAGGGGGGACAGATACGCAGTATTTT.

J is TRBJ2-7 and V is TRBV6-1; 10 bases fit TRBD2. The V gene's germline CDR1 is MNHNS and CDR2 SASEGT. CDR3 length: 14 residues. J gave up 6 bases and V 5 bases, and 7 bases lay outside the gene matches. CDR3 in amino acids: CASSFERGGGEQYF. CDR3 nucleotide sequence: TGTGCCAGCAGTTTTGAGCGGGGGGGCGGCGAGCAGTACTTC.

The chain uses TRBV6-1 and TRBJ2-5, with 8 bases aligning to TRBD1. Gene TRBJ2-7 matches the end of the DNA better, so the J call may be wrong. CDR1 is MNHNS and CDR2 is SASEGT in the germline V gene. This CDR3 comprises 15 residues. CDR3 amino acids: CASSEAQGVRYEQYF. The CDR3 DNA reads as TGTGCCAGCAGTGAAGCACAGGGGGTAAGGTACGAGCAGTACTTC.

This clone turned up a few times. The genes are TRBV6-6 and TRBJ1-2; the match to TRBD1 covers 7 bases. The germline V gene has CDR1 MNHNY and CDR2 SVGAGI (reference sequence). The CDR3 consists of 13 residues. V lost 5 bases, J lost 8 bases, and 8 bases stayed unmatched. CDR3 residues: CASSPTGAEGYTF. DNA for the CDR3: TGTGCCAGCAGTCCAACAGGGGCAGAAGGCTACACCTTC.

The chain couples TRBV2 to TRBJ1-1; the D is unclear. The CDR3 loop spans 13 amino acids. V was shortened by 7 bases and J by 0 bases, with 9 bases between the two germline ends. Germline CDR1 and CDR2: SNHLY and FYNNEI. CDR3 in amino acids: CASKEVLNTEAFF. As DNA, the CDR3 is TGTGCCAGCAAAGAGGTCCTGAACACTGAAGCTTTCTTT. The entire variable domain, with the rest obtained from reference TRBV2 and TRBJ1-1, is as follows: EPEVTQTPSHQVTQMGQEVILRCVPISNHLYFYWYRQILGQKVEFLVSFYNNEISEKSEIFDDQFSVERPDGSNFTLKIRSTKLEDSAMYFCASKEVLNTEAFFGQGTRLTVV.

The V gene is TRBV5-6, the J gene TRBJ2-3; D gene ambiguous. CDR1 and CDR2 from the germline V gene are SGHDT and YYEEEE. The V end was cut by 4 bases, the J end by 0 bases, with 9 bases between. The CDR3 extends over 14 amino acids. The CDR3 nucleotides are TGTGCCAGCAGCCCCTTCCTGAGCACAGATACGCAGTATTTT. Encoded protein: CASSPFLSTDTQYF.

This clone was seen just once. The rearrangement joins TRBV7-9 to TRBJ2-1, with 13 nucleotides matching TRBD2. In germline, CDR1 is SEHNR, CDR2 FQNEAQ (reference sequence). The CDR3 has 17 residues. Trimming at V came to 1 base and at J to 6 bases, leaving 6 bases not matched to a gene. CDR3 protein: CASSLVRTSGSSNEQFF. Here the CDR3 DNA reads TGTGCCAGCAGCTTAGTGAGGACTAGCGGGAGCTCCAATGAGCAGTTCTTC.

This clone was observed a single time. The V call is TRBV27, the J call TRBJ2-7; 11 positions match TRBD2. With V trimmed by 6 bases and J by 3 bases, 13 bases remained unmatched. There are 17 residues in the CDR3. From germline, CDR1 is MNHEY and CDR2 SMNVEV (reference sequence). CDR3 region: CASRAAAGGLADYEQYF. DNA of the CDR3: TGTGCCAGCAGGGCGGCGGCCGGGGGACTAGCGGACTACGAGCAGTACTTC.

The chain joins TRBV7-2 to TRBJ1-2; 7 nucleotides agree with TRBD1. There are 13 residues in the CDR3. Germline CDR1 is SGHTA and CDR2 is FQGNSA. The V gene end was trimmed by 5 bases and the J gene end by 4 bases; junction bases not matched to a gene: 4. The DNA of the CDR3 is TGTGCCAGCAGCCTGGGACAGTCCTATGGCTACACCTTC. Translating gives CASSLGQSYGYTF.

CDR3 amino acids: CASSGGFNTEAFF. The CDR3 region has the DNA TGTGCCTCTTCGGGGGGTTTTAACACTGAAGCTTTCTTT. The chain joins TRBV7-8 to TRBJ1-1, with D possibly TRBD1 on 5 matching bases. CDR1 SGHVS and CDR2 FQNEAQ come from the germline V gene. This CDR3 has 13 residues. Trimming took off 11 bases at V and 2 bases at J, with 15 bases between the two ends.

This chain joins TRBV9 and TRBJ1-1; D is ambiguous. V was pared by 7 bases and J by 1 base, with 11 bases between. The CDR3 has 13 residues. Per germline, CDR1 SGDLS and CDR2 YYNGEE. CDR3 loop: CASAGRRNTEAFF. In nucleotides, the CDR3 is TGTGCCAGCGCTGGGAGGAGGAACACTGAAGCTTTCTTT.

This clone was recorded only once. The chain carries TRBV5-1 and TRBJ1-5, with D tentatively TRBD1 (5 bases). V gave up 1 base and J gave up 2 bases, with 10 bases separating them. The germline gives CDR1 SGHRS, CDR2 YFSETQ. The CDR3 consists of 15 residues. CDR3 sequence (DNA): TGCGCCAGCAGCTTGCAGGGTGGGGGCAATCAGCCCCAGCATTTT. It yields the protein CASSLQGGGNQPQHF.

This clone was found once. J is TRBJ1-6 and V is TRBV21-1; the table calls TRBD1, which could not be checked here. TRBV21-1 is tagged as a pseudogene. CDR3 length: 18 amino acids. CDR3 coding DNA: TGTGCCAGCAGCCTAAATTCGGAAAAAACAGGGGGAAATTCACCCCTCCACTTT. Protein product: CASSLNSEKTGGNSPLHF.

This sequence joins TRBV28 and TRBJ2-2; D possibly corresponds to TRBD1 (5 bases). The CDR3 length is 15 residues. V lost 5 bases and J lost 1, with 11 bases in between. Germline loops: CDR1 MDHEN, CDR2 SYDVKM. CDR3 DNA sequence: TGTGCCAGCAGTCTGCCCCAGGGGAACACCGGGGAGCTGTTTTTT. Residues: CASSLPQGNTGELFF.

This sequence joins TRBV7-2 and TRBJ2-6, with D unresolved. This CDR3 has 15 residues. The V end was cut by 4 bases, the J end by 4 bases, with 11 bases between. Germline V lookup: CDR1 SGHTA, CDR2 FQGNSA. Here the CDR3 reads CASSSAGSGANVLTF. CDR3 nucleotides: TGTGCCAGCAGCTCCGCAGGCTCCGGGGCCAACGTCCTGACTTTC.

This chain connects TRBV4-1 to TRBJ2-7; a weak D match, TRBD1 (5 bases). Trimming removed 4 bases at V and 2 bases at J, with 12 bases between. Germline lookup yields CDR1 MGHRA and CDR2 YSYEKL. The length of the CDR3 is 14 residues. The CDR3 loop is CASSLDMGPYEQYF. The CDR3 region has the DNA TGCGCCAGCAGCCTAGATATGGGGCCCTACGAGCAGTACTTC.

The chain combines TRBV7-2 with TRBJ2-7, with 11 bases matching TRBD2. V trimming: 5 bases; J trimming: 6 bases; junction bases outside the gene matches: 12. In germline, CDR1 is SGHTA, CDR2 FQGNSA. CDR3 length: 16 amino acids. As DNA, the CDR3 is TGTGCCAGCAGCCCCCGGAAGACTAGCGGGAAGAGCGAGCAGTACTTC. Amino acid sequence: CASSPRKTSGKSEQYF.

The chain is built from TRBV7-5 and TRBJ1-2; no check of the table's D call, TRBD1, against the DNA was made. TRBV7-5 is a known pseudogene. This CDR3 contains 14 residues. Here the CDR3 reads CVRSLDRQNYGYTF. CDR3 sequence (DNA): TGTGTCAGAAGCTTAGACAGACAGAACTATGGCTACACCTTC.

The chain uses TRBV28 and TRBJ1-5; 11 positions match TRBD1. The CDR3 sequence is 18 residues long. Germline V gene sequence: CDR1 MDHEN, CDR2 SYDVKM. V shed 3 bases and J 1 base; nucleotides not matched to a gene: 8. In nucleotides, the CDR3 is TGTGCCAGCAGTTTTCCAGGACAGGGGGCTATAAGCAATCAGCCCCAGCATTTT. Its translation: CASSFPGQGAISNQPQHF.

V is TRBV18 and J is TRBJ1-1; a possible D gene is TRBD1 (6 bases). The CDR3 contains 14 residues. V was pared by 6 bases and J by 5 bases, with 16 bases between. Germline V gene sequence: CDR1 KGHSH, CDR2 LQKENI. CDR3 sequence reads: CASSERGAGTEAFF. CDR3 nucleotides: TGTGCCAGCTCCGAACGGGGGGCTGGGACTGAAGCTTTCTTT.

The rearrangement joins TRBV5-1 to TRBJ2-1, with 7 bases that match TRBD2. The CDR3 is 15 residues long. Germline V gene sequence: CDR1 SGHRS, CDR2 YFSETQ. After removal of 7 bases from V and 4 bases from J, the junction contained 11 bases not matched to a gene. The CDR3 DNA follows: TGCGCCAGCCAATTAATTGCGGGAGAATACAATGAGCAGTTCTTC. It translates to CASQLIAGEYNEQFF.

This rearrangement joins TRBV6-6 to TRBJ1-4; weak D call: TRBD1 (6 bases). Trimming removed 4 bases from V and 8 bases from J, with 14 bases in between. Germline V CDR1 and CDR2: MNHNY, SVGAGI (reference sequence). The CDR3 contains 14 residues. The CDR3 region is CASSSRGGREKLFF. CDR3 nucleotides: TGTGCCAGCAGTTCCCGGGGGGGGCGCGAAAAACTGTTTTTT.

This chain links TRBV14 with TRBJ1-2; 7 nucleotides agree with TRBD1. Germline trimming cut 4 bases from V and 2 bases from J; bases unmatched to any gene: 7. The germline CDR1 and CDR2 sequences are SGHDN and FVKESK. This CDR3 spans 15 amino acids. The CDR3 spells CASSRTKTGNYGYTF. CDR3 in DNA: TGTGCCAGCAGCCGGACGAAGACAGGGAACTATGGCTACACCTTC.

The CDR3 here is CASSKDRGAYEQYF. The CDR3 DNA follows: TGTGCCAGCAGTAAGGACAGGGGGGCCTACGAGCAGTACTTC. The chain uses TRBV6-5 and TRBJ2-7; 10 bases align to TRBD1. The CDR3 has 14 residues. With 5 bases clipped from V and 2 bases from J, the junction kept 3 bases outside the gene matches. Germline V gene lookup returns CDR1 MNHEY and CDR2 SVGAGI.